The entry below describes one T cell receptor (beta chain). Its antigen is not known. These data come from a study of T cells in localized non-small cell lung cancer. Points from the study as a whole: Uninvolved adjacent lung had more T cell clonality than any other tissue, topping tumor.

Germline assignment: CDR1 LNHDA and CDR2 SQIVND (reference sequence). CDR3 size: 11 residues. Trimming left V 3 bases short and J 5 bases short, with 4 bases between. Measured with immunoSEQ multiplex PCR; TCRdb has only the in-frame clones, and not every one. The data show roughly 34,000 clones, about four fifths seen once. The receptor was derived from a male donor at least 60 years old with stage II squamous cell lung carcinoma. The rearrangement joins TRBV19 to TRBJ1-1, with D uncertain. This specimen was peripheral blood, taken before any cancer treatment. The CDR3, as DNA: TGTGCCAGTAGTATTGGGACTGAAGCTTTCTTT. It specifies CASSIGTEAFF. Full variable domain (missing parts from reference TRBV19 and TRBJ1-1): DGGITQSPKYLFRKEGQNVTLSCEQNLNHDAMYWYRQDPGQGLRLIYYSQIVNDFQKGDIAEGYSVSREKKESFPLTVTSAQKNPTAFYLCASSIGTEAFFGQGTRLTVV.